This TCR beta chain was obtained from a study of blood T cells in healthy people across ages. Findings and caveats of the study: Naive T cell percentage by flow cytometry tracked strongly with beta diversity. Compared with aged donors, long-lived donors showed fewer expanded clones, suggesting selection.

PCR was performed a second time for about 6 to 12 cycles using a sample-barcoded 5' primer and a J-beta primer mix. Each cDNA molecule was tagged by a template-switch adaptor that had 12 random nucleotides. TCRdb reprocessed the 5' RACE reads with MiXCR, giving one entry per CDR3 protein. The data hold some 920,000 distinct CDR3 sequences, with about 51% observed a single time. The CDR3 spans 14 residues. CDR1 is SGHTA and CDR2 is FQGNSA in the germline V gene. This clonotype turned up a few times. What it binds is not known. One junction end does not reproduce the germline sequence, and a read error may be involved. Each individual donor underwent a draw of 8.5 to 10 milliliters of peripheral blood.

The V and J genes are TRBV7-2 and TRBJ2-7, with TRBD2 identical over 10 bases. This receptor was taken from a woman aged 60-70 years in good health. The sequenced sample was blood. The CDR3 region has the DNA TGTGCCAGCAGCATAGCGGGAGGATACCACGAGCAGTACTTC. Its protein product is CASSIAGGYHEQYF.